Shown below are 13 T cell receptor beta chains from a single sample sequenced in a study of metastatic and nonmetastatic thyroid tumors. Not a single patient had been given any form of treatment at any point before undergoing thyroid surgery. TCRdb reanalyzed the PCR reads with MiXCR. The data contain 22,000 or so clones, more than 12% of them seen just once; the ten biggest clones take up around 15%. Input material: tumor tissue. The receptors shown here come from a female donor with papillary thyroid cancer or a benign thyroid nodule (not recorded which). Some clones in this sample may be carry-over from other donors' samples.

This clone was counted many times. The chain recombines TRBV7-2 with TRBJ1-2; no definite D call. The length of the CDR3 is 14 residues. Germline CDR1 SGHTA, CDR2 FQGNSA. Trimming pared 0 bases from V and 4 bases from J, leaving 9 bases between. The CDR3 spells CASSLAQRIYGYTF. The CDR3 nucleotides read TGTGCCAGCAGCTTAGCGCAACGGATCTATGGCTACACCTTC.

The V and J genes are TRBV11-2 and TRBJ2-3; 12 bases fit TRBD2. V was pared by 5 bases and J by 6 bases, with 3 bases of the junction left unmatched. Germline CDR1 is SGHAT and CDR2 is FQNNGV. The CDR3 has 14 residues. The CDR3 sequence: CASSQTSGGDTQYF. The CDR3 nucleotides read TGTGCCAGCAGCCAGACTAGCGGGGGCGATACGCAGTATTTT.

The chain couples TRBV5-1 to TRBJ1-4; D possibly corresponds to TRBD1 (5 bases). The length of the CDR3 is 15 residues. V was trimmed by 0 bases and J by 8 bases, leaving 14 bases between them. Germline CDR1 reads SGHRS; CDR2 reads YFSETQ. The DNA for the CDR3 is TGCGCCAGCAGCTTGGCGACAGCCTCAGGGGAAAAACTGTTTTTT. This translates into CASSLATASGEKLFF.

The sample holds many counts of this clone. The CDR3 sequence is CATSVKGGNTGELFF. In nucleotides, the CDR3 is TGTGCCACCAGCGTAAAAGGAGGGAACACCGGGGAGCTGTTTTTT. The gene calls are TRBV15 and TRBJ2-2, with D perhaps matching TRBD2 (5 bases). The CDR3 has 15 amino acids. CDR1 and CDR2 (germline): LNHNV, YYDKDF (reference sequence). V was pared by 5 bases and J by 1 base, with 11 bases between. The variable domain in full, completed from reference TRBV15 and TRBJ2-2, reads DAMVIQNPRYQVTQFGKPVTLSCSQTLNHNVMYWYQQKSSQAPKLLFHYYDKDFNNEADTPDNFQSRRPNTSFCFLDIRSPGLGDTAMYLCATSVKGGNTGELFFGEGSRLTVL.

This clone occurred many times. The chain employs TRBV4-1 and TRBJ1-1; D perhaps matches TRBD1 (6 bases). The germline CDR1 and CDR2 sequences are MGHRA and YSYEKL. The V end lost 3 bases, the J end lost 7 bases, and 21 bases lay between the germline ends. The CDR3 runs 16 residues. For the CDR3, the DNA is TGCGCCAGCAGCCAGCCACAGGGAATAGAGGGGGGTGAAGCTTTCTTT. Protein sequence: CASSQPQGIEGGEAFF.

This clone was counted many times. J is TRBJ1-1 and V is TRBV7-3, with 7 positions matching TRBD1. This CDR3 contains 13 residues. Germline CDR1 is SGHTA and CDR2 is FQGTGA. After removal of 3 bases from V and 11 bases from J, the junction contained 9 bases not matched to a gene. The CDR3 DNA is TGTGCCAGCAGCTTGACAGGGATGGGGGAGGCTTTCTTT. Encoded protein: CASSLTGMGEAFF.

This clone was detected ten times or more. For the CDR3, the DNA is TGCGCCAGCAGCTCCGGGAGCGGGTGGGGGACAGATACGCAGTATTTT. Amino acid sequence: CASSSGSGWGTDTQYF. V and J are TRBV5-1 and TRBJ2-3, with D maybe TRBD2 (6 bases). CDR3 length: 16 amino acids. Germline lookup yields CDR1 SGHRS and CDR2 YFSETQ. V was pared by 3 bases and J by 3 bases, with 17 bases between.

As for this clone: Sequence at one end of the junction differs from germline and may be a read error. This chain uses TRBV5-1 with TRBJ1-4; maybe TRBD1 (6 bases). This CDR3 region has 14 residues. Germline CDR1 and CDR2: SGHRS and YFSETQ. CDR3 sequence: CASSLDRTNEKLFF. The DNA of the CDR3 is TGCGCCAGCAGTTTGGACAGAACTAATGAAAAACTGTTTTTT. The full variable domain, with the rest looked up from reference TRBV5-1 and TRBJ1-4, is KAGVTQTPRYLIKTRGQQVTLSCSPISGHRSVSWYQQTPGQGLQFLFEYFSETQRNKGNFPGRFSGRQFSNSRSEMNVSTLELGDSALYLCASSLDRTNEKLFFGSGTQLSVL.

The chain is built from TRBV28 and TRBJ2-7; 13 bases match TRBD2. The germline V gene has CDR1 MDHEN and CDR2 SYDVKM. CDR3 length equals 15 residues. Trimming removed 4 bases from V and 1 base from J; junction bases left unmatched: 1. The CDR3 loop is CASSSTSGRSYEQYF. The CDR3 DNA reads TGTGCCAGCAGTTCGACTAGCGGGAGGTCCTACGAGCAGTACTTC.

This clone is large (0.1 to 1%) by share. The chain has TRBV5-1 and TRBJ2-1, with 8 nucleotides matching TRBD1. Germline V gene lookup returns CDR1 SGHRS and CDR2 YFSETQ. V shed 3 bases, J shed 3 bases, and the junction held 5 bases outside the gene matches. The CDR3 runs 15 residues. This CDR3 reads CASSSVQGVYNEQFF. CDR3 bases: TGCGCCAGCAGCTCGGTACAGGGGGTCTACAATGAGCAGTTCTTC.

J is TRBJ2-2 and V is TRBV30, with D perhaps being TRBD1 or TRBD2 (5 bases each). Germline CDR1 GTSNPN, CDR2 SVGIG (reference sequence). Trimming took 3 bases from V and 6 from J, leaving 20 bases between them. The CDR3 loop spans 16 amino acids. CDR3 region: CAWSVVGGWVPGELFF. The CDR3 DNA follows: TGTGCCTGGAGCGTAGTTGGGGGATGGGTCCCCGGGGAGCTGTTTTTT.

Judged by abundance, this clone is medium-sized. The chain uses TRBV12-3 or TRBV12-4 and TRBJ1-2, with TRBD1 matching over 11 bases. This CDR3 region has 14 residues. J lost 12 bases, V lost 1 base, and 7 bases had no gene match. The CDR3 DNA follows: TGTGCCAGCAGTTTAGGGACAGGGGGCGGAGGGAACACCTTC. Its protein product is CASSLGTGGGGNTF.

This clone showed up many times. The V gene is TRBV5-1, the J gene TRBJ2-5, with TRBD2 matching over 10 bases. V trimming: 4 bases; J trimming: 5 bases; junction bases outside the gene matches: 8. This CDR3 has 15 residues. In germline, CDR1 is SGHRS, CDR2 YFSETQ. CDR3 region: CASSPRPAGGETQYF. The CDR3 DNA is TGCGCCAGCAGCCCCCGCCCAGCGGGGGGGGAGACCCAGTACTTC.